Presented here are 18 T cell receptor beta chains from one specimen sequenced in a study of monozygotic twins with inflammatory bowel disease. Reprocessing the 5' RACE reads, TCRdb reports a single entry for every CDR3 protein and omits DNA. This sample's table has some 440,000 distinct CDR3 sequences. Specimen: blood. The receptor set was obtained from a human donor with ulcerative colitis or Crohn's disease, or a healthy co-twin of an affected twin (not recorded which).

V gene TRBV19 combines with J gene TRBJ1-2. The length of the CDR3 is 13 residues. CDR1 is LNHDA and CDR2 is SQIVND in the germline V gene (reference sequence). The CDR3 sequence: CASSKGTGYGYTF.

The J gene is TRBJ2-2, the V gene TRBV28; as DNA is missing, the TRBD1 call by TCRdb cannot be tested. Germline values: CDR1 MDHEN, CDR2 SYDVKM. The length of the CDR3 is 14 residues. The chain's CDR3 is CASSLRPTGTELFF.

The rearrangement links TRBV12-3 or TRBV12-4 to TRBJ2-3; TCRdb picks TRBD1, but there is no DNA to check that call. The length of the CDR3 is 14 residues. CDR3 sequence: CASSPGFSTDTQYF.

The chain carries TRBV7-2 and TRBJ2-3; no DNA is available, so the TRBD1 call from TCRdb remains unchecked. Germline V CDR1 and CDR2: SGHTA, FQGNSA. The CDR3 runs to 14 residues. CDR3: CASSQDRNTDTQYF. Full variable domain (missing parts from reference TRBV7-2 and TRBJ2-3): GAGVSQSPSNKVTEKGKDVELRCDPISGHTALYWYRQSLGQGLEFLIYFQGNSAPDKSGLPSDRFSAERTGGSVSTLTIQRTQQEDSAVYLCASSQDRNTDTQYFGPGTRLTVL.

The V call is TRBV4-2, the J call TRBJ2-3. The CDR3 consists of 13 residues. Germline assignment: CDR1 LGHNA and CDR2 YNFKEQ. This CDR3 reads CASSQRNTDTQYF.

This chain links TRBV29-1 with TRBJ1-1; as DNA is missing, the TRBD1 call by TCRdb cannot be tested. Germline V gene sequence: CDR1 SQVTM, CDR2 ANQGSEA. CDR3 length: 13 residues. The CDR3 sequence: CSVAGEVGTEAFF.

The chain has TRBV4-3 and TRBJ2-2; TCRdb picks TRBD2, but there is no DNA to check that call. CDR3 size: 16 residues. Germline V gene sequence: CDR1 LGHNA, CDR2 YSLEER. The CDR3 is CASSPGLALGAGELFF.

This chain links TRBV2 with TRBJ2-1; TCRdb selects TRBD2, and the lack of DNA leaves this call unchecked. Germline loops: CDR1 SNHLY, CDR2 FYNNEI. The CDR3 length is 19 residues. CDR3 protein: CASSPDGLLAGGKNNEQFF.

The chain is built from TRBV5-1 and TRBJ2-1; there is no DNA to check the TCRdb D call of TRBD1. CDR1 is SGHRS, CDR2 YFSETQ, per germline. The CDR3 sequence is 14 residues long. This chain's CDR3 is CASSLLQGAGEQFF.

The genes are TRBV5-1 and TRBJ1-2; TCRdb gives TRBD1 as the D gene, but with no DNA this cannot be confirmed. Germline lookup yields CDR1 SGHRS and CDR2 YFSETQ. This CDR3 is 14 amino acids long. The CDR3 region is CASSLAPGGNGYTF.

CDR3 in amino acids: CASSQIQGTEAFF. The J gene is TRBJ1-1, the V gene TRBV7-6; checking the TCRdb D call of TRBD1 is not possible without DNA. Germline CDR1 SGHVS, CDR2 FNYEAQ. CDR3 length: 13 residues.

The V call is TRBV9, the J call TRBJ2-3; without DNA, the TCRdb call of TRBD1 cannot be checked. Germline CDR1 is SGDLS and CDR2 is YYNGEE. This CDR3 comprises 15 residues. CDR3 amino acids: CASSDSGGATDTQYF.

The rearrangement uses TRBV7-9 and TRBJ1-3. The CDR3 loop spans 16 amino acids. The germline V gene encodes CDR1 SEHNR and CDR2 FQNEAQ (reference sequence). Here the CDR3 reads CASSLDMASSGNTIYF. The full variable domain, its missing parts supplied by reference TRBV7-9 and TRBJ1-3, is DTGVSQNPRHKITKRGQNVTFRCDPISEHNRLYWYRQTLGQGPEFLTYFQNEAQLEKSRLLSDRFSAERPKGSFSTLEIQRTEQGDSAMYLCASSLDMASSGNTIYFGEGSWLTVV.

V gene TRBV7-2 combines with J gene TRBJ1-1; TCRdb returns TRBD1, unconfirmable since there is no DNA. This CDR3 is built from 15 residues. CDR1 is SGHTA and CDR2 is FQGNSA in the germline V gene. This chain's CDR3 is CASSLAGTGSFEAFF.

This chain joins TRBV20-1 and TRBJ1-6; TCRdb outputs TRBD1, but without DNA this stays unchecked. CDR3 length: 15 residues. Germline V lookup: CDR1 DFQATT, CDR2 SNEGSKA (reference sequence). This chain's CDR3 is CSARITGADNSPLHF.

The chain combines TRBV28 with TRBJ2-7. The V gene's germline CDR1 is MDHEN and CDR2 SYDVKM. This CDR3 has 15 residues. The CDR3 here is CASSPEGRGRYEQYF.

The CDR3: CASSLWTGDGYTF. V usage is TRBV11-1 and J usage is TRBJ1-2; checking the TCRdb D call of TRBD1 is not possible without DNA. CDR3 size: 13 residues. CDR1 SGHAT and CDR2 FQDESV come from the germline V gene (reference sequence). The whole variable domain, filled in from reference TRBV11-1 and TRBJ1-2, reads EAEVAQSPRYKITEKSQAVAFWCDPISGHATLYWYRQILGQGPELLVQFQDESVVDDSQLPKDRFSAERLKGVDSTLKIQPAELGDSAMYLCASSLWTGDGYTFGSGTRLTVV.

The rearrangement uses TRBV12-3 or TRBV12-4 and TRBJ2-6; TCRdb's D call of TRBD1 is untestable without DNA. CDR3 length equals 17 residues. The CDR3 loop is CASSLWGGASGANVLTF.